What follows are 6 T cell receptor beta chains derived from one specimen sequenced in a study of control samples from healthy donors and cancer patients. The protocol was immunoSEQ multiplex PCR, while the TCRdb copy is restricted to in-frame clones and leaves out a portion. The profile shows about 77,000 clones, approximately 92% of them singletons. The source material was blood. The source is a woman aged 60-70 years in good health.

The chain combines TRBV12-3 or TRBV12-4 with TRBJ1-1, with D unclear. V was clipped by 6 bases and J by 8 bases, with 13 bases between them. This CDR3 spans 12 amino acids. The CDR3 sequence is CASSSGAREAFF. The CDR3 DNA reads TGTGCCAGCAGCTCCGGAGCGAGAGAAGCTTTCTTT.

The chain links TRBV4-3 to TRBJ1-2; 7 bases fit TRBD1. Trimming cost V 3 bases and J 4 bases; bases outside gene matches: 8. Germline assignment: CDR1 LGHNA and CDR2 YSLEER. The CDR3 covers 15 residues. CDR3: CASSQGPDRVYGYTF. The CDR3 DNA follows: TGCGCCAGCAGCCAGGGCCCCGACAGGGTCTATGGCTACACCTTC.

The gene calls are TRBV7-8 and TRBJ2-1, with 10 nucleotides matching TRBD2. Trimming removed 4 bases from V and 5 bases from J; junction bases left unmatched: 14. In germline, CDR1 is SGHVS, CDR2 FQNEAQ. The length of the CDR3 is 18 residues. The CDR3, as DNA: TGTGCCAGCAGCTCCAGACCCCACGCTAGCGGGAGTCACAATGAGCAGTTCTTC. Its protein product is CASSSRPHASGSHNEQFF.

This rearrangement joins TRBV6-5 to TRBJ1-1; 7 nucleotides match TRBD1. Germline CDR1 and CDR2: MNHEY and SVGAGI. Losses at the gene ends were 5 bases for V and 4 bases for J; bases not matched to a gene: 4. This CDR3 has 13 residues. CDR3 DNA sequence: TGTGCCAGCAGTACAGGGGTCCTCACTGAAGCTTTCTTT. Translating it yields CASSTGVLTEAFF.

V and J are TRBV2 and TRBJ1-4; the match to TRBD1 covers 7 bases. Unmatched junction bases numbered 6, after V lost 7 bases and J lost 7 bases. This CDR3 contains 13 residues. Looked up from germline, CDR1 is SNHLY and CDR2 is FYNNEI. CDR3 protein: CASMGTVIEKLFF. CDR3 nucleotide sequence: TGTGCCAGCATGGGGACAGTTATTGAAAAACTGTTTTTT.

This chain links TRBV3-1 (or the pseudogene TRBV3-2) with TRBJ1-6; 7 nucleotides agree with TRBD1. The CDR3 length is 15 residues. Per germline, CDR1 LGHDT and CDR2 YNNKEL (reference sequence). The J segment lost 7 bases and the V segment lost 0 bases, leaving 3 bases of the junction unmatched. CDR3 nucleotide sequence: TGTGCCAGCAGCCAAGATCCGGGACAGAATTCACCCCTCCACTTT. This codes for CASSQDPGQNSPLHF.